Following are 27 T cell receptor beta chains from one sample sequenced in a study of T cells in Graves' hyperthyroidism and ophthalmopathy. Researchers amplified the TCR beta CDR3 regions from RNA transcripts. The HTBI primer set served for first-round RT-PCR of the TCR CDR3. TCRdb re-analysed the multiplex PCR reads in MiXCR, keeping a single row per CDR3 protein. The data hold hundreds of thousands of distinct CDR3 sequences, with 12% to 15% observed a single time. Sequenced sample: blood. The receptors were sampled from a woman between 40 and 55 years old with Graves' hyperthyroidism.

The chain links TRBV12-5 to TRBJ1-5; D gene unclear. The V and J ends lost 3 bases and 11 bases respectively, with 14 bases between them. This CDR3 is 13 amino acids long. CDR1 is LGHNT and CDR2 is FRNRAP in the germline V gene. CDR3 nucleotide sequence: TGTGCTAGTGGTTTATTAGGACCCCAGTCCCAGCATTTT. Protein sequence: CASGLLGPQSQHF.

This clonotype turned up a few times. A much larger clone is a single base away; this may be a read error. The V call is TRBV2, the J call TRBJ1-5; 11 positions match TRBD1. V shed 8 bases and J 5 bases; nucleotides not matched to a gene: 5. From germline, CDR1 is SNHLY and CDR2 FYNNEI. This CDR3 contains 14 residues. The CDR3 is CASGKGQGDQPQHF. CDR3 coding DNA: TGTGCCAGCGGCAAGGGACAGGGGGATCAGCCCCAGCATTTT.

Worth noting for this clonotype: An end of the junction differs from the germline gene, which may be a read error. The chain uses TRBV7-8 and TRBJ2-6; TRBD2 might be the D (5 bases). There are 16 residues in the CDR3. CDR1 is SGHVS and CDR2 is FQNEAQ in the germline V gene. CDR3: CVSSLGLLAGANVLTF. CDR3 bases: TGTGTCAGCAGCTTAGGACTCCTAGCCGGGGCCAACGTCCTGACTTTC.

In this sample, this clonotype turned up many times. The rearrangement joins TRBV5-1 to TRBJ2-3, with 7 positions matching TRBD2. V lost 4 bases, J lost 0 bases, and 8 bases stayed unmatched. The germline V gene has CDR1 SGHRS and CDR2 YFSETQ. This CDR3 has 16 residues. CDR3 residues: CASSPPSGLSTDTQYF. The CDR3 DNA sequence: TGCGCCAGCAGCCCTCCTAGCGGCCTTAGCACAGATACGCAGTATTTT.

The chain recombines TRBV7-8 with TRBJ2-1; TRBD1 agrees at 11 bases. This CDR3 contains 14 residues. Germline CDR1 reads SGHVS; CDR2 reads FQNEAQ. With 1 base clipped from V and 10 bases from J, the junction kept 3 bases outside the gene matches. The CDR3 loop reads CASSLDGTGGEQFF. The DNA for the CDR3 is TGTGCCAGCAGCTTAGACGGGACAGGGGGGGAGCAGTTCTTC.

The chain has TRBV4-1 and TRBJ2-6; D possibly uses TRBD1 or TRBD2 (5 bases each). CDR3 length: 16 residues. Trimming left V 0 bases short and J 3 bases short, with 9 bases between. Germline CDR1 and CDR2: MGHRA and YSYEKL. The CDR3 DNA is TGCGCCAGCAGCCAAGAAGAGGGGTTTGGGGCCAACGTCCTGACTTTC. It is translated as CASSQEEGFGANVLTF.

The chain recombines TRBV6-2 or TRBV6-3 with TRBJ1-2; D gene uncertain. Germline assignment: CDR1 MNHEY and CDR2 SVGEGT. This CDR3 is built from 13 residues. V gave up 0 bases and J gave up 4 bases, with 6 bases separating them. The DNA of the CDR3 is TGTGCCAGCAGTTACTCGGGCTTCTATGGCTACACCTTC. Its protein product is CASSYSGFYGYTF.

The V call is TRBV6-1, the J call TRBJ2-7; 9 bases are shared with TRBD2. Germline values: CDR1 MNHNS, CDR2 SASEGT. The CDR3 is 16 residues long. The J segment lost 5 bases and the V segment lost 1 base, leaving 9 bases of the junction unmatched. Here the CDR3 reads CASSEGLAGPTHEQYF. DNA of the CDR3: TGTGCCAGCAGTGAAGGTCTAGCGGGGCCGACCCACGAGCAGTACTTC.

This clonotype was counted only a few times. The rearrangement joins TRBV20-1 to TRBJ1-6, with D possibly TRBD1 on 5 matching bases. The CDR3 is 14 amino acids. Trimming pared 6 bases from V and 7 bases from J, leaving 16 bases between. Germline V gives CDR1 DFQATT, CDR2 SNEGSKA (reference sequence). The CDR3 DNA follows: TGCAGTGCCCAGCCTTCGGGGGGAAATTCACCCCTCCACTTT. Its translation: CSAQPSGGNSPLHF.

V usage is TRBV20-1 and J usage is TRBJ2-7; 10 bases align to TRBD2. The CDR3 runs to 19 residues. V shed 0 bases, J shed 0 bases, and the junction held 14 bases outside the gene matches. Germline assignment: CDR1 DFQATT and CDR2 SNEGSKA (reference sequence). The CDR3 DNA is TGCAGTGCTAGAGATACTGTGGAGACTAGCGGGTACTACTCCTACGAGCAGTACTTC. Its translation is CSARDTVETSGYYSYEQYF.

This clonotype came up many times. The chain uses TRBV28 and TRBJ1-1; D not certain. This CDR3 contains 16 residues. CDR1 and CDR2 (germline): MDHEN, SYDVKM. Trimming shortened V by 1 base and J by 0 bases, and 12 bases separated the two germline ends. CDR3 residues: CASSLSDGRMNTEAFF. The CDR3 coding sequence is TGTGCCAGCAGTTTATCCGATGGCAGAATGAACACTGAAGCTTTCTTT.

There are many counts of this clonotype. The chain has TRBV20-1 and TRBJ2-7; D is tentatively TRBD1 or TRBD2 (5 bases each). Germline loops: CDR1 DFQATT, CDR2 SNEGSKA (reference sequence). The CDR3 sequence is 14 residues long. Trimming pared 0 bases from V and 7 bases from J, leaving 16 bases between. The CDR3 is CSARDRDRPGEQYF. As DNA, the CDR3 is TGCAGTGCTAGAGATAGGGACCGTCCGGGGGAGCAGTACTTC.

The sample holds many counts of this clonotype. V is TRBV5-1 and J is TRBJ2-1; 10 nucleotides match TRBD2. The CDR3 is 14 amino acids. The trim removed 6 bases at V and 8 bases at J, leaving 8 bases unmatched. The V gene's germline CDR1 is SGHRS and CDR2 YFSETQ. DNA for the CDR3: TGCGCCAGCATATCCTCTAGCGGGAGTTATGAGCAGTTCTTC. This translates into CASISSSGSYEQFF.

This sequence joins TRBV10-3 and TRBJ2-1; tentative D call: TRBD2 (6 bases). Matching the DNA end better, TRBJ2-7 makes the J call doubtful. The CDR3 is 12 amino acids. Germline CDR1 and CDR2: ENHRY and SYGVKD. CDR3 DNA: TGTGCCACCCGTGGCGGGGCCAATGAGCAGTACTTC. Translated: CATRGGANEQYF.

Notes on this clonotype: This clone may be a read error of a much larger clone one base away. Here the CDR3 DNA reads TGTGCCATCCGGGCCAGGGGCTCCTACGGGCAGTACTTC. This sequence encodes CAIRARGSYGQYF. The chain joins TRBV2 to TRBJ2-7; D might be TRBD1 (6 bases). Germline V gives CDR1 SNHLY, CDR2 FYNNEI. The CDR3 totals 13 residues.

This rearrangement joins TRBV6-5 to TRBJ1-2; D ambiguous. Trimming pared 2 bases from V and 1 base from J, leaving 8 bases between. Germline CDR1 is MNHEY and CDR2 is SVGAGI. CDR3 length equals 14 residues. CDR3 DNA: TGTGCCAGCAGTTACGGGAGTATTAACTATGGCTACACCTTC. Amino acid sequence: CASSYGSINYGYTF.

The rearrangement links TRBV14 to TRBJ1-2; the D is unclear. V lost 2 bases to trimming and J lost 2 bases, with 12 bases between them. This CDR3 has 15 amino acids. The germline V gene has CDR1 SGHDN and CDR2 FVKESK. The DNA for the CDR3 is TGTGCCAGCAGCCAATCTACCTCGGGCAACTATGGCTACACCTTC. It encodes CASSQSTSGNYGYTF.

Points on this clonotype: A much larger clone sits a single nucleotide away, making a read error possible. V is TRBV5-1 and J is TRBJ2-6; D is uncertain. This CDR3 region has 15 residues. The germline V gene has CDR1 SGHRS and CDR2 YFSETQ. CDR3 loop: CASRFTASGANVLTF. CDR3 nucleotide sequence: TGCGCCAGCCGCTTTACGGCCTCTGGGGCCAACGTCCTGACTTTC.

This clonotype occurred a few times. The junction and the germline gene differ at one end; a read error may be behind it. J is TRBJ2-1 and V is TRBV29-1, with 12 bases lining up with TRBD2. The CDR3 spans 14 residues. Germline V gives CDR1 SQVTM, CDR2 ANQGSEA. This CDR3 is CGVVPSGRGNEQFF. The CDR3 DNA follows: TGCGGCGTTGTGCCTAGCGGGAGGGGAAATGAGCAGTTCTTC.

This clonotype has a count of ten or more. V and J are TRBV7-3 and TRBJ2-1; 8 bases line up with TRBD2. The CDR3 runs 13 residues. The V segment lost 4 bases and the J segment 10 bases; nucleotides outside the gene matches: 6. Germline V gene lookup returns CDR1 SGHTA and CDR2 FQGTGA. CDR3 DNA sequence: TGTGCCAGCAGCTACGGACTAGCCCGAGAGCAGTTCTTC. Protein product: CASSYGLAREQFF.

This clonotype appeared many times. The chain has TRBV20-1 and TRBJ1-5; 8 bases map to TRBD1. The CDR3 loop spans 15 amino acids. Per germline, CDR1 DFQATT and CDR2 SNEGSKA (reference sequence). V shed 6 bases, J shed 0 bases, and the junction held 7 bases outside the gene matches. The CDR3 protein is CSATTGGYSNQPQHF. CDR3 coding DNA: TGCAGTGCAACAACAGGGGGATATAGCAATCAGCCCCAGCATTTT.

This clonotype was seen at least ten times. The chain joins TRBV9 to TRBJ2-5; TRBD2 is a possible D gene (6 bases). The CDR3 is 16 residues long. Germline V gene sequence: CDR1 SGDLS, CDR2 YYNGEE. Trimming pared 0 bases from V and 1 base from J, leaving 13 bases between. The CDR3 here is CASSVEGSGPQETQYF. DNA for the CDR3: TGTGCCAGCAGCGTAGAGGGTAGCGGACCCCAAGAGACCCAGTACTTC.

The chain joins TRBV4-1 to TRBJ1-1; no reliable D call. The germline V gene encodes CDR1 MGHRA and CDR2 YSYEKL. The V and J ends lost 1 base and 0 bases respectively, with 9 bases between them. This CDR3 is built from 15 residues. As DNA, the CDR3 is TGCGCCAGCAGCCAAGCTACCGCCGTGAACACTGAAGCTTTCTTT. It is translated as CASSQATAVNTEAFF.

This clonotype occurred many times. The V and J genes are TRBV10-3 and TRBJ2-1; D is perhaps TRBD1 (5 bases). The CDR3 totals 11 residues. Germline CDR1 ENHRY, CDR2 SYGVKD. The ends were cut back, 10 bases at V and 8 bases at J, with 12 bases in the middle. In nucleotides, the CDR3 is TGTGCCAGCGCAACAGGCGATGAGCAGTTCTTC. Its translation: CASATGDEQFF.

For this clonotype: A much larger clonotype is one base distant, so this may be a read error. The conserved closing phenylalanine or tryptophan is absent in this CDR3, likely reflecting a read error. This sequence joins TRBV7-8 and TRBJ2-7; 10 nucleotides line up with TRBD1. The length of the CDR3 is 17 residues. The ends lost 3 bases at V and 4 bases at J; junction bases unmatched: 12. From germline, CDR1 is SGHVS and CDR2 FQNEAQ. The CDR3 region has the DNA TGTGCCAGCAGCTTTTATCCTCCGACAGGGGGCTTTTACGAGCAGTACCTC. Amino acids: CASSFYPPTGGFYEQYL.

This clonotype was counted only a few times. This chain links TRBV5-8 with TRBJ2-7; TRBD2 is a possible D gene (5 bases). Germline V gives CDR1 SGHTS, CDR2 YDEGEE. Trimming shortened V by 3 bases and J by 2 bases, and 12 bases separated the two germline ends. The CDR3 loop spans 14 amino acids. This CDR3 is CASSWRPGTYEQYF. The CDR3 coding sequence is TGTGCCAGCAGCTGGAGGCCGGGGACCTACGAGCAGTACTTC.

The chain employs TRBV7-8 and TRBJ2-2; 8 bases are a match to TRBD2. The CDR3 is made up of 15 amino acids. CDR1 is SGHVS, CDR2 FQNEAQ, per germline. The V and J ends lost 3 bases and 7 bases, in that order; junction bases with no gene match: 7. The CDR3 loop reads CASSFAGTSIGELFF. DNA of the CDR3: TGTGCCAGCAGCTTTGCCGGGACTAGTATCGGGGAGCTGTTTTTT.